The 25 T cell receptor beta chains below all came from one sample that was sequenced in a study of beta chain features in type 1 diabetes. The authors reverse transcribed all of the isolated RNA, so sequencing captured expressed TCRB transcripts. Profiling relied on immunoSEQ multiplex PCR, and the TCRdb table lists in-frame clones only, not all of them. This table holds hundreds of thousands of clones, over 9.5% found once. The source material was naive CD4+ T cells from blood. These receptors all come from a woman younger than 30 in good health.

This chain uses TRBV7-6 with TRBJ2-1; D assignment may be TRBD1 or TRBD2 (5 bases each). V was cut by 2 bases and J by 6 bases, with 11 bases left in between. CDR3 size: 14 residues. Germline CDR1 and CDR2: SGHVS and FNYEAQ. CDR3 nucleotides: TGTGCCAGCAGCTTAAATCCCGGGGCCAATGAGCAGTTCTTC. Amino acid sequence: CASSLNPGANEQFF.

The CDR3 loop reads CASSLLIDQPQHF. The CDR3 DNA sequence: TGTGCCAGCAGCTTACTGATCGATCAGCCCCAGCATTTT. The chain couples TRBV7-2 to TRBJ1-5; no reliable D call. CDR1 and CDR2 (germline): SGHTA, FQGNSA. Trimming pared 2 bases from V and 5 bases from J, leaving 7 bases between. This CDR3 has 13 amino acids.

The DNA of the CDR3 is TGTGCCAGCAGTCCTAGCGGGGGGTCCAAAAACATTCAGTACTTC. Translation: CASSPSGGSKNIQYF. V is TRBV28 and J is TRBJ2-4, with 11 bases lining up with TRBD2. Germline V lookup: CDR1 MDHEN, CDR2 SYDVKM. Trimming at V came to 5 bases and at J to 2 bases, leaving 2 bases not matched to a gene. The CDR3 is made up of 15 amino acids.

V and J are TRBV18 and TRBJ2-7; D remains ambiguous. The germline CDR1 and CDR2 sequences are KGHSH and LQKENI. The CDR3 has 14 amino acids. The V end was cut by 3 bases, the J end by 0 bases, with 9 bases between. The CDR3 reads CASSPLSTSYEQYV. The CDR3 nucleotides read TGTGCCAGCTCACCGCTAAGTACCTCCTACGAGCAGTACGTC.

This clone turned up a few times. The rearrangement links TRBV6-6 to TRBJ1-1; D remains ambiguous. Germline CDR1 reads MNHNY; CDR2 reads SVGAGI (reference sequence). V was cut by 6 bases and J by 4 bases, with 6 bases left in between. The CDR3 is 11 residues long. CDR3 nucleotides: TGTGCCAGCAGAATAAGCACTGAAGCTTTCTTT. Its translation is CASRISTEAFF.

For the CDR3, the DNA is TGCAGTGCTATTTTCCATGAGCAGTTCTTC. Translating it yields CSAIFHEQFF. The chain is built from TRBV20-1 and TRBJ2-1; D uncertain. This CDR3 is 10 amino acids long. V lost 4 bases and J 8 bases, leaving 6 bases between the germline ends. Germline values: CDR1 DFQATT, CDR2 SNEGSKA (reference sequence).

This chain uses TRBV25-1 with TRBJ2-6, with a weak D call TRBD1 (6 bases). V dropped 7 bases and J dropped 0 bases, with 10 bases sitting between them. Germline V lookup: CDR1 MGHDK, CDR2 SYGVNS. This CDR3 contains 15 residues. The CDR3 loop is CASTGVGSGANVLTF. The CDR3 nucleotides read TGTGCCAGCACAGGGGTAGGCTCTGGGGCCAACGTCCTGACTTTC.

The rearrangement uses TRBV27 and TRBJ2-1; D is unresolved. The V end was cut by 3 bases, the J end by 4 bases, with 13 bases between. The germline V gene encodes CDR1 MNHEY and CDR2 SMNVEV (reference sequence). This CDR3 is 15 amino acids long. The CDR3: CASSLGRGVYNEQFF. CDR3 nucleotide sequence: TGTGCCAGCAGTTTGGGTCGAGGAGTGTACAATGAGCAGTTCTTC.

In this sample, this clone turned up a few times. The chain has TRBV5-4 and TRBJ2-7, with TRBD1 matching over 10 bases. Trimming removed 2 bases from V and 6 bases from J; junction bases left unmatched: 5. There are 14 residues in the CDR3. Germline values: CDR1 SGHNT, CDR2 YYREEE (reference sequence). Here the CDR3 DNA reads TGTGCCAGCAGCTTCGGACAGGGGGTGGGCGAGCAGTACGTC. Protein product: CASSFGQGVGEQYV.

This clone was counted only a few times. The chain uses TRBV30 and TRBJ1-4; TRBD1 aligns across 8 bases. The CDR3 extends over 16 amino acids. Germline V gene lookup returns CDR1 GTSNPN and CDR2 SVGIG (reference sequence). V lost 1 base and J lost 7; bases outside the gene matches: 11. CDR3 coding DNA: TGTGCCTGGAGTGCCCGAAGGACAGGGTGGAGTGAAAAACTGTTTTTT. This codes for CAWSARRTGWSEKLFF.

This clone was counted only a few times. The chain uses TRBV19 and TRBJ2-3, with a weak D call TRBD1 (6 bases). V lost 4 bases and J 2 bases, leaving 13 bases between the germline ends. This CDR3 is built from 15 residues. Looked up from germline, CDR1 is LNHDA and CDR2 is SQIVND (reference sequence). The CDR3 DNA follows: TGTGCCAGTAGTAGTCGGGACACCATCACAGATACGCAGTATTTT. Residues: CASSSRDTITDTQYF.

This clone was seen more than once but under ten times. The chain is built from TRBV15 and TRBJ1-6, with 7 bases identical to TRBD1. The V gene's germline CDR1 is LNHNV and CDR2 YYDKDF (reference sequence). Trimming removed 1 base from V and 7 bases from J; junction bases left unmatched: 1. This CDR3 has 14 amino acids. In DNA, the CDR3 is TGTGCCACCAGCAGAGGAGGGGGCAATTCACCCCTCCACTTT. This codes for CATSRGGGNSPLHF.

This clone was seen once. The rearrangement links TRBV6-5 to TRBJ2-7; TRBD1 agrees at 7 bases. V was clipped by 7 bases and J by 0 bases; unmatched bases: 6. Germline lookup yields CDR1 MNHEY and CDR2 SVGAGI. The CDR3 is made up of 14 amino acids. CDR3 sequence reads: CASKKQGSSYEQYF. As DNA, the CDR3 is TGTGCCAGCAAGAAACAGGGGAGCTCCTACGAGCAGTACTTC.

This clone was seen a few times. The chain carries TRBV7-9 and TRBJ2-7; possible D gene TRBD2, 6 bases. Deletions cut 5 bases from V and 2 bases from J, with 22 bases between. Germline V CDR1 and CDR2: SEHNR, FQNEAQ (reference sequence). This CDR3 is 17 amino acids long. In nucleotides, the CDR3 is TGTGCCAGCAGCCCAAGCGGGCCTTACTCGTCCCCCTACGAGCAGTACTTC. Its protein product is CASSPSGPYSSPYEQYF.

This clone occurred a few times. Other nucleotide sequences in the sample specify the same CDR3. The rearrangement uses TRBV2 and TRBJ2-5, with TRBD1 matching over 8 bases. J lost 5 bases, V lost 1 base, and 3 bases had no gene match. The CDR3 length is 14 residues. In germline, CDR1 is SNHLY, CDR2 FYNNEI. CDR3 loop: CASSEGTGRETQYF. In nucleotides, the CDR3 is TGTGCCAGCAGTGAAGGGACAGGGCGTGAGACCCAGTACTTC.

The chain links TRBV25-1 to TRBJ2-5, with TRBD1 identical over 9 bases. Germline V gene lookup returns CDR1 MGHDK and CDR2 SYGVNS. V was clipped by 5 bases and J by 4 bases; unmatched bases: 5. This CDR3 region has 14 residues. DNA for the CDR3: TGTGCCAGCAGTTGGGGACAGGGCGGAGAGACCCAGTACTTC. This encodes CASSWGQGGETQYF.

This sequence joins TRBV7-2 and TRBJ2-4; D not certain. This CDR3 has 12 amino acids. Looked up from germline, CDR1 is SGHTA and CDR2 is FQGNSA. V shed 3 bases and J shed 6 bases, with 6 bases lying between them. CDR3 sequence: CASSLKGNIQYF. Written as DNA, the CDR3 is TGTGCCAGCAGCTTGAAGGGAAACATTCAGTACTTC.

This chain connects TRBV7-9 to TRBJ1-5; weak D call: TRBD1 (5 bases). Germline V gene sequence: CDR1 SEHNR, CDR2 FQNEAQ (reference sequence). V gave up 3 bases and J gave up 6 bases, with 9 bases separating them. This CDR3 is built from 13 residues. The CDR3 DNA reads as TGTGCCAGCAGCTTGGCGGACACTCAGCCCCAGCATTTT. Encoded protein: CASSLADTQPQHF.

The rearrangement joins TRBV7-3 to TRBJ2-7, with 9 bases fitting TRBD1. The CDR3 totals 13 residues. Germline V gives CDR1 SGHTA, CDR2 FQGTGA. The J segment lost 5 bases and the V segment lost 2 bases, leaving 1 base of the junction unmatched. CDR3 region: CASSLRTGDEQYF. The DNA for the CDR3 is TGTGCCAGCAGCTTACGGACAGGGGACGAGCAGTACTTC.

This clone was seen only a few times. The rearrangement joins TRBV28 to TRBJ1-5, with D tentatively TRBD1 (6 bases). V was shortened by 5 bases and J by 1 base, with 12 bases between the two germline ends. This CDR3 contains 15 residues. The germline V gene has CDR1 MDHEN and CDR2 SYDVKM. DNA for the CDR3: TGTGCCAGCAGTCCCCCCACAGGGAGCAATCAGCCCCAGCATTTT. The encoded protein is CASSPPTGSNQPQHF.

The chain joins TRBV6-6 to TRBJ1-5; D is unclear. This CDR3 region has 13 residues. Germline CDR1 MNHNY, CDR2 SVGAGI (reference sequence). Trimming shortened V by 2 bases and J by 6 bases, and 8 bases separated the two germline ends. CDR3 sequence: CASSYAAPQPQHF. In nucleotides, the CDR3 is TGTGCCAGCAGTTACGCCGCGCCTCAGCCCCAGCATTTT.

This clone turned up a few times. The DNA for the CDR3 is TGTGCCTGGAGGCGTTACGCGGGGGGACCCTACGAGCAGTACTTC. Translated: CAWRRYAGGPYEQYF. V and J are TRBV30 and TRBJ2-7; 8 nucleotides align to TRBD2. Germline-derived CDR1 and CDR2 are GTSNPN and SVGIG (reference sequence). After removal of 3 bases from V and 2 bases from J, the junction contained 9 bases not matched to a gene. The CDR3 loop spans 15 amino acids.

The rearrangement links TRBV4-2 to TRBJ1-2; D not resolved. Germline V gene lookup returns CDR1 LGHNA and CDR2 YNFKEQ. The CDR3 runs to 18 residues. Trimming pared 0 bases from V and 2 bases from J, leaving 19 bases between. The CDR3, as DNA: TGTGCCAGCAGCCAAGAAACGGCCGGTAGCCTTACGAACTATGGCTACACCTTC. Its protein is CASSQETAGSLTNYGYTF.

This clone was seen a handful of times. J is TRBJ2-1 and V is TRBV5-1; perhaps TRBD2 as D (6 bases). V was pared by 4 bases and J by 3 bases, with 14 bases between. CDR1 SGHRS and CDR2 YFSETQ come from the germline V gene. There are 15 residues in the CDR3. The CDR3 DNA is TGCGCCAGCAGCCAGGATACGGGGGACTACAATGAGCAGTTCTTC. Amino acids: CASSQDTGDYNEQFF. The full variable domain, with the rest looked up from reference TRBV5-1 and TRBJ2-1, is KAGVTQTPRYLIKTRGQQVTLSCSPISGHRSVSWYQQTPGQGLQFLFEYFSETQRNKGNFPGRFSGRQFSNSRSEMNVSTLELGDSALYLCASSQDTGDYNEQFFGPGTRLTVL.

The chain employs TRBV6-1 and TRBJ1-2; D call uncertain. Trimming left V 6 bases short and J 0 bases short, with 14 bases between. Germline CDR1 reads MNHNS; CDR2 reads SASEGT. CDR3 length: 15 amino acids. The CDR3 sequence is CASRSISQANYGYTF. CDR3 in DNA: TGTGCCAGCAGGTCAATCAGCCAAGCTAACTATGGCTACACCTTC.